Below are 20 T cell receptor beta chains sequenced from a single sample in a study of blood T cell repertoires in COVID-19 (dated by TCRdb to about 2020). Library preparation used the immunoSEQ multiplex PCR assay. Held by TCRdb, this immuneACCESS table contains in-frame sequences only and omits some clones. Under half of the omission traces to an unresolved V gene where checked; the cause of the rest is unknown. A total of approximately 94,000 clones appear in this sample, roughly 80% of them only once. The ten top clones hold roughly 22% of the sample. Sequencing used peripheral blood. Receptors originate from a human donor in a cohort sampled during active COVID-19.

The chain links TRBV28 to TRBJ2-3; 10 nucleotides match TRBD2. Germline assignment: CDR1 MDHEN and CDR2 SYDVKM. J lost 5 bases, V lost 6 bases, and 11 bases had no gene match. CDR3 length: 16 amino acids. CDR3 sequence (DNA): TGTGCCAGCAGCCTTCTAGCGGGGGCTCGGGGAGATACGCAGTATTTT. It yields the protein CASSLLAGARGDTQYF.

CDR3 protein: CASSPVGNTIYF. The CDR3 region has the DNA TGTGCCAGTAGTCCAGTGGGAAACACCATATATTTT. V and J are TRBV19 and TRBJ1-3; the D is unclear. CDR1 LNHDA and CDR2 SQIVND come from the germline V gene (reference sequence). Trimming pared 5 bases from V and 4 bases from J, leaving 6 bases between. The CDR3 length is 12 residues.

This chain connects TRBV5-1 to TRBJ1-1; D is unresolved. The germline V gene has CDR1 SGHRS and CDR2 YFSETQ. V lost 0 bases and J 4 bases, leaving 7 bases between the germline ends. The CDR3 is made up of 13 amino acids. This CDR3 reads CASSLGVSTEAFF. Written as DNA, the CDR3 is TGCGCCAGCAGCTTGGGAGTAAGCACTGAAGCTTTCTTT.

V gene TRBV3-1 (or the pseudogene TRBV3-2) combines with J gene TRBJ2-2; 16 positions match TRBD2. The germline V gene has CDR1 LGHDT and CDR2 YNNKEL (reference sequence). CDR3 length equals 20 residues. After removal of 1 base from V and 5 bases from J, the junction contained 10 bases not matched to a gene. The chain's CDR3 is CASSQAGLAGGPRRTGELFF. In nucleotides, the CDR3 is TGTGCCAGCAGCCAAGCGGGACTAGCGGGAGGGCCGAGGAGGACCGGGGAGCTGTTTTTT.

The chain employs TRBV18 and TRBJ1-6, with 7 bases lining up with TRBD1. Looked up from germline, CDR1 is KGHSH and CDR2 is LQKENI. V lost 4 bases and J lost 6; bases outside the gene matches: 9. The CDR3 loop spans 16 amino acids. The CDR3, as DNA: TGTGCCAGCTCACATATCGGGACAGAAATTAATTCACCCCTCCACTTT. Amino acid sequence: CASSHIGTEINSPLHF.

The J gene is TRBJ2-3, the V gene TRBV5-1, with D perhaps matching TRBD2 (5 bases). This CDR3 has 15 residues. V lost 2 bases, J lost 4 bases, and 14 bases lay in between. Germline lookup yields CDR1 SGHRS and CDR2 YFSETQ. The CDR3, as DNA: TGCGCCAGCAGCTTTGGGGAGCTTCGCCCAGATACGCAGTATTTT. It is translated as CASSFGELRPDTQYF.

The chain combines TRBV11-2 with TRBJ1-1, with 7 bases that match TRBD1. The length of the CDR3 is 13 residues. The J segment lost 7 bases and the V segment lost 5 bases, leaving 7 bases of the junction unmatched. Germline V gene data show CDR1 as SGHAT and CDR2 as FQNNGV. The CDR3 region is CASSPRQGLEAFF. In DNA, the CDR3 is TGTGCCAGCAGCCCCCGACAGGGACTTGAAGCTTTCTTT.

The chain uses TRBV11-2 and TRBJ2-1; 7 positions agree with TRBD2. The CDR3 is 15 residues long. Germline V lookup: CDR1 SGHAT, CDR2 FQNNGV. Losses at the gene ends were 1 base for V and 5 bases for J; bases not matched to a gene: 5. CDR3 sequence: CASSLGTRGHNEQFF. CDR3 coding DNA: TGTGCCAGCAGCTTAGGGACTAGGGGCCACAATGAGCAGTTCTTC. The whole variable domain, remainder taken from reference TRBV11-2 and TRBJ2-1, is EAGVAQSPRYKIIEKRQSVAFWCNPISGHATLYWYQQILGQGPKLLIQFQNNGVVDDSQLPKDRFSAERLKGVDSTLKIQPAKLEDSAVYLCASSLGTRGHNEQFFGPGTRLTVL.

The rearrangement joins TRBV11-2 to TRBJ1-2, with D possibly matching TRBD1 (6 bases). The germline V gene encodes CDR1 SGHAT and CDR2 FQNNGV. V lost 5 bases to trimming and J lost 4 bases, with 17 bases between them. This CDR3 comprises 15 residues. The DNA for the CDR3 is TGTGCCAGCAGCCCCTACAGGGAACAGGGCTATGGCTACACCTTC. Translation gives CASSPYREQGYGYTF. The variable domain in full, completed from reference TRBV11-2 and TRBJ1-2, reads EAGVAQSPRYKIIEKRQSVAFWCNPISGHATLYWYQQILGQGPKLLIQFQNNGVVDDSQLPKDRFSAERLKGVDSTLKIQPAKLEDSAVYLCASSPYREQGYGYTFGSGTRLTVV.

The chain couples TRBV2 to TRBJ2-2; possible D gene TRBD2, 7 bases. CDR3 length: 14 amino acids. From germline, CDR1 is SNHLY and CDR2 FYNNEI. V was clipped by 10 bases and J by 8 bases, with 20 bases between them. CDR3 residues: CAIPGAGEIGELFF. In nucleotides, the CDR3 is TGTGCCATCCCGGGGGCGGGGGAAATTGGGGAGCTGTTTTTT.

The CDR3 loop reads CASSPRTGGNNQPQHF. The DNA of the CDR3 is TGTGCCAGCTCACCACGCACAGGGGGTAATAATCAGCCCCAGCATTTT. V usage is TRBV18 and J usage is TRBJ1-5, with 8 bases identical to TRBD1. CDR1 and CDR2 (germline): KGHSH, LQKENI. The CDR3 runs 16 residues. V was clipped by 1 base and J by 4 bases; unmatched bases: 6.

J is TRBJ1-2 and V is TRBV7-2; 10 bases fit TRBD1. The CDR3 sequence is 15 residues long. Germline V lookup: CDR1 SGHTA, CDR2 FQGNSA. The V and J ends lost 1 base and 7 bases, in that order; junction bases with no gene match: 6. The CDR3 spells CASSLVRDRGVGYTF. The CDR3 coding sequence is TGTGCCAGCAGCTTAGTCCGGGACAGGGGCGTTGGCTACACCTTC.

The V call is TRBV5-1, the J call TRBJ2-7; a possible D gene is TRBD1 (5 bases). The CDR3 is 15 amino acids. Germline V gene sequence: CDR1 SGHRS, CDR2 YFSETQ. V dropped 0 bases and J dropped 2 bases, with 12 bases sitting between them. The CDR3 DNA reads TGCGCCAGCAGCTTGGAAGGGGCGATGACCTACGAGCAGTACTTC. Protein: CASSLEGAMTYEQYF.

V is TRBV19 and J is TRBJ1-5, with no clear D. The CDR3 extends over 17 amino acids. CDR1 and CDR2 from the germline V gene are LNHDA and SQIVND (reference sequence). V shed 5 bases and J shed 1 base, with 18 bases lying between them. CDR3 DNA sequence: TGTGCCAGTAGTTTACGAGGAGGAAGGGCGAGCAATCAGCCCCAGCATTTT. The encoded protein is CASSLRGGRASNQPQHF.

This sequence joins TRBV7-9 and TRBJ1-3; the D is unclear. V was shortened by 2 bases and J by 0 bases, with 8 bases between the two germline ends. Germline V gene data show CDR1 as SEHNR and CDR2 as FQNEAQ (reference sequence). The CDR3 is 15 residues long. DNA of the CDR3: TGTGCCAGCAGCTTAACCGCAGACTCTGGAAACACCATATATTTT. Its protein product is CASSLTADSGNTIYF.

A word on this clone: Different DNA sequences within this sample yield the same CDR3. This sequence joins TRBV4-1 and TRBJ2-2; tentatively, D is TRBD2 (6 bases). V shed 3 bases and J shed 3 bases, with 17 bases lying between them. Germline CDR1 MGHRA, CDR2 YSYEKL. The CDR3 covers 17 residues. The CDR3 here is CASSQPASRGYTGELFF. The CDR3 DNA reads TGCGCCAGCAGCCAGCCCGCGTCCCGGGGGTACACCGGGGAGCTGTTTTTT.

The genes are TRBV6-5 and TRBJ1-1; D remains ambiguous. V dropped 6 bases and J dropped 2 bases, with 10 bases sitting between them. The CDR3 sequence is 13 residues long. In germline, CDR1 is MNHEY, CDR2 SVGAGI. The CDR3 DNA reads as TGTGCCAGCAGCGGACTTCTAAACACTGAAGCTTTCTTT. Amino acids: CASSGLLNTEAFF.

The chain employs TRBV4-1 and TRBJ2-2; D gene unclear. From germline, CDR1 is MGHRA and CDR2 YSYEKL. The CDR3 contains 13 residues. Trimming stripped 3 bases from V and 6 bases from J, with 8 bases between. The CDR3 coding sequence is TGCGCCAGCAGCCATCCCTTAGCCGGGGAGCTGTTTTTT. Translated: CASSHPLAGELFF.

The chain uses TRBV5-4 and TRBJ2-3, with 8 nucleotides matching TRBD1. The germline V gene has CDR1 SGHNT and CDR2 YYREEE (reference sequence). Germline trimming cut 4 bases from V and 0 bases from J; bases unmatched to any gene: 13. CDR3 length: 18 residues. CDR3 region: CASSLRLTGQGSTDTQYF. CDR3 in DNA: TGTGCCAGCAGCCTCAGGTTGACTGGACAGGGTAGCACAGATACGCAGTATTTT.

The rearrangement links TRBV29-1 to TRBJ1-1, with 9 bases that match TRBD1. The CDR3 runs 15 residues. Looked up from germline, CDR1 is SQVTM and CDR2 is ANQGSEA. With V trimmed by 4 bases and J by 3 bases, 9 bases remained unmatched. The CDR3 loop reads CSVVGTGQSDTEAFF. The CDR3, as DNA: TGCAGCGTTGTAGGGACAGGGCAATCGGACACTGAAGCTTTCTTT.